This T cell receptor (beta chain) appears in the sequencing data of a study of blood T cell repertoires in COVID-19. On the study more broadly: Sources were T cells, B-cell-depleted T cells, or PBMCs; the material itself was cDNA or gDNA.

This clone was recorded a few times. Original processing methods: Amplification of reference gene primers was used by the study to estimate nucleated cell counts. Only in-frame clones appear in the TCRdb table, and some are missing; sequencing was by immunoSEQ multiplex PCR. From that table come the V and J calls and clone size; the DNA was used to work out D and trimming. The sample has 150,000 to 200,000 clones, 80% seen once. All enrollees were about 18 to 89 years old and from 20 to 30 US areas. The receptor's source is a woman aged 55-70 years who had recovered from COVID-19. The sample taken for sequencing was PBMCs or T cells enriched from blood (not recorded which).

CDR3 sequence reads: CASSQVTRGTGELFF. The CDR3 DNA reads as TGTGCCAGCAGCCAAGTTACTCGGGGCACCGGGGAGCTGTTTTTT. The chain uses TRBV3-1 (or the pseudogene TRBV3-2) and TRBJ2-2; maybe TRBD2 (5 bases). Trimming stripped 1 base from V and 4 bases from J, with 10 bases between. Per germline, CDR1 LGHDT and CDR2 YNNKEL (reference sequence). The CDR3 loop spans 15 amino acids.